This T cell receptor beta chain was profiled in a study of post-analysis software for immune sequencing data. The study, taken as a whole, reports: Diversity measured as normalized Chao1 was significantly lower in multiple sclerosis patients than in controls. Those samples that were prepared in the same batch co-clustered strongly by F measure. Relative to controls, patients had a handful of TRBV segments at higher frequency, with TRBV5-6, TRBV5-1 and TRBV20-1 among these.

This clonotype was counted a few times. Its antigen is not known. Tagging with unique molecular identifiers was a feature of the TCR beta cDNA libraries. T cells numbering about 1 to 11 million yielded roughly 0.5 million cDNA molecules. In TCRdb, the PCR reads were re-called with MiXCR into one record per CDR3 protein. The data contain some 700,000 distinct CDR3 sequences, about 60% of them singletons. CDR3 length equals 15 residues. Germline CDR1 SGHTA, CDR2 FQGNSA. The sequenced sample was blood. The source is a girl aged 2-9 years with multiple sclerosis. The genes are TRBV7-2 and TRBJ2-7; D is tentatively TRBD1 or TRBD2 (5 bases each). The tail of the sequence fits TRBJ2-4 better, so the J call may be wrong. This CDR3 is CASSKTGTDIDIQYF. The CDR3 coding sequence is TGTGCCAGCAGCAAAACCGGGACCGATATTGACATTCAGTACTTC.